The 3 T cell receptor beta chains below all came from one sample that was sequenced in a study of blood T cells in healthy people across ages. It was with a sample-barcoded 5' primer and a J-beta primer mix that a second PCR of roughly 7 to 11 cycles was run. One entry per CDR3 protein results from TCRdb running MiXCR on the 5' RACE reads. The repertoire holds approximately 850,000 distinct CDR3 sequences, with under 45% as singletons. The sample was blood. The receptors shown here come from a man in his sixties in good health.

The chain carries TRBV20-1 and TRBJ2-5; 9 bases align to TRBD2. Judging by the DNA end, TRBJ2-7 fits better; the J call may be wrong. The V gene's germline CDR1 is DFQATT and CDR2 SNEGSKA (reference sequence). CDR3 length equals 13 residues. Here the CDR3 DNA reads TGCAGTGCTAAGGCAGCGGGAGGCTACGAGCAGTACTTC. Protein: CSAKAAGGYEQYF.

V and J are TRBV5-1 and TRBJ2-1; weak D call: TRBD2 (7 bases). Germline CDR1 and CDR2: SGHRS and YFSETQ. The CDR3 runs 17 residues. V lost 1 base, J lost 8 bases, and 22 bases lay in between. The CDR3 region has the DNA TGCGCCAGCAGCTTGCGGGTACGGGGGGCCTCGGGGCATGAGCAGTTCTTC. Translation: CASSLRVRGASGHEQFF.

The chain couples TRBV7-2 to TRBJ1-1; no clear D. The germline gives CDR1 SGHTA, CDR2 FQGNSA. The CDR3 runs 13 residues. V lost 3 bases and J lost 4, with 9 bases in between. This CDR3 reads CASSLWESTEAFF. CDR3 nucleotides: TGTGCCAGCAGCTTGTGGGAGAGCACTGAAGCTTTCTTT.